These T cell receptor beta chains were read from a single sample in a study of tumor-infiltrating lymphocytes in localized non-small cell lung cancer. TCRdb's copy holds only in-frame clones and misses some; the assay was immunoSEQ multiplex PCR. The table has 5,000 to 8,000 clones, around 71% seen once; the top ten hold approximately 6.5%. Sequencing input: uninvolved lung tissue not adjacent to the tumor. All receptors derive from a human donor with non-small cell lung cancer. Each CDR3 is given with its conserved first and last residue. Each record gives: D gene, J gene, clone size, V gene, CDR3 protein, CDR3 DNA. A D gene is named only where the DNA matches it firmly. Part of the rows lack a size; the others show once, few, many or a class for expanded clones.

TRBD1 TRBJ1-2 NA TRBV7-9 CASSKGQGKGYGYTF TGTGCCAGCAGCAAGGGACAGGGAAAAGGCTATGGCTACACCTTC
NA TRBJ1-5 few TRBV4-1 CASSQDSGTPQPQHF TGCGCCAGCAGCCAAGACTCAGGGACCCCTCAGCCCCAGCATTTT
NA TRBJ1-1 once TRBV5-1 CASSLVEGEGTEAFF TGCGCCAGCAGCTTGGTTGAGGGGGAGGGGACTGAAGCTTTCTTT
NA TRBJ2-5 NA TRBV30 CAWSPSDRGETQYF TGTGCCTGGAGTCCGTCTGATAGAGGAGAGACCCAGTACTTC
NA TRBJ2-5 few TRBV10-3 CAISEREETQYF TGTGCCATCAGTGAAAGGGAAGAGACCCAGTACTTC
TRBD2 TRBJ2-5 few TRBV5-1 CASSLSGVEEAQYF TGCGCCAGCAGCTTGAGCGGGGTCGAGGAGGCCCAGTACTTC
TRBD1 TRBJ2-3 NA TRBV7-6 CASSLGGTGTADTQYF TGTGCCAGCAGCTTAGGGGGGACAGGCACGGCAGATACGCAGTATTTT
NA TRBJ1-4 once TRBV5-4 CASSLASGANEKLFF TGTGCCAGCAGCTTGGCCTCAGGAGCTAATGAAAAACTGTTTTTT
TRBD1 TRBJ1-4 NA TRBV15 CATSDRGRTANEKLFF TGTGCCACCAGCGACAGGGGGCGAACGGCTAATGAAAAACTGTTTTTT
NA TRBJ1-4 NA TRBV18 CASSPLQNNEKLFF TGTGCCAGCTCACCTCTGCAGAATAATGAAAAACTGTTTTTT
NA TRBJ2-3 NA TRBV5-1 CASTVQGSTDTQYF TGCGCCAGCACGGTTCAGGGGAGCACAGATACGCAGTATTTT
TRBD1 TRBJ2-2 NA TRBV19 CASSIRRQGIGELFF TGTGCCAGTAGTATCCGCCGACAGGGGATCGGGGAGCTGTTTTTT
TRBD1 TRBJ2-1 NA TRBV6-6 CASSFNRGHEQFF TGTGCCAGCAGTTTCAACAGGGGCCATGAGCAGTTCTTC
NA TRBJ2-5 NA TRBV5-1 CASSVVVQETQYF TGCGCCAGCAGCGTGGTCGTCCAAGAGACCCAGTACTTC
TRBD1 TRBJ1-2 NA TRBV27 CASSPLTGNNYGYTF TGTGCCAGCAGTCCGTTGACAGGGAATAACTATGGCTACACCTTC
NA TRBJ2-4 NA TRBV13 CASSLEGKNIQYF TGTGCCAGCAGCTTAGAAGGGAAAAACATTCAGTACTTC
TRBD2 TRBJ2-3 few TRBV7-9 CASSLSAVAGGVTDTQYF TGTGCCAGCAGCTTATCAGCGGTGGCGGGGGGGGTAACAGATACGCAGTATTTT
NA TRBJ2-5 NA TRBV19 CASSIGINPGETQYF TGTGCCAGTAGTATAGGGATAAATCCGGGAGAGACCCAGTACTTC
NA TRBJ1-1 once TRBV29-1 CRPSIAEAFF TGCAGGCCCAGTATCGCTGAAGCTTTCTTT
NA TRBJ1-2 NA TRBV27 CASSPGTFYGYTF TGTGCCAGCAGTCCCGGGACCTTCTATGGCTACACCTTC
TRBD2 TRBJ2-5 NA TRBV2 CASSGASGLQETQYF TGTGCCAGCAGTGGGGCTAGCGGTCTTCAAGAGACCCAGTACTTC
NA TRBJ2-7 NA TRBV28 CASSPGPLYEQYF TGTGCCAGCAGCCCGGGACCACTATACGAGCAGTACTTC
NA TRBJ1-6 large TRBV7-2 CASSFTSSYNSPLHF TGTGCCAGCAGCTTCACAAGCTCCTATAATTCACCCCTCCACTTT
TRBD1 TRBJ1-2 NA TRBV19 CASRWGQAQANYGYTF TGTGCCAGTAGATGGGGACAGGCCCAAGCTAACTATGGCTACACCTTC
NA TRBJ2-7 few TRBV2 CASRDEGEQYF TGTGCCAGCAGGGACGAGGGGGAGCAGTACTTC
TRBD1 TRBJ1-1 once TRBV4-1 CASSQDSSGGLNTEAFF TGCGCCAGCAGCCAAGATTCGTCAGGGGGGTTGAACACTGAAGCTTTCTTT
NA TRBJ2-7 NA TRBV19 CASSIVWDTYEQYF TGTGCCAGTAGTATAGTGTGGGATACCTACGAGCAGTACTTC
TRBD1 TRBJ2-7 NA TRBV6-6 CAIWDRGYEQYF TGTGCCATCTGGGACAGGGGCTACGAGCAGTACTTC
NA TRBJ1-3 few TRBV19 CASSPGTSSGNTIYF TGTGCCAGTAGTCCAGGGACAAGCTCTGGAAACACCATATATTTT
NA TRBJ1-2 NA TRBV27 CASSLSGRVGAVIRTNYGYTF TGTGCCAGCAGTTTATCTGGTCGAGTGGGGGCGGTCATACGTACTAACTATGGCTACACCTTC
TRBD1 TRBJ1-4 once TRBV5-4 CASSSGTEQVNEKLFF TGTGCCAGCAGCTCCGGGACAGAACAAGTGAATGAAAAACTGTTTTTT
NA TRBJ2-1 NA TRBV7-8 CASSSGSQSEFF TGTGCCAGCAGCTCGGGATCCCAAAGTGAGTTCTTC
NA TRBJ1-4 NA TRBV5-4 CASSLMEQGNEKLFF TGTGCCAGCAGCTTGATGGAGCAGGGAAATGAAAAACTGTTTTTT
TRBD1 TRBJ1-4 NA TRBV19 CASSPDRVREKLFF TGTGCCAGTAGCCCCGACAGGGTTCGAGAAAAACTGTTTTTT
TRBD2 TRBJ2-1 NA TRBV5-6 CASSLLAGGNNEQFF TGTGCCAGCAGCTTGTTGGCGGGAGGGAACAATGAGCAGTTCTTC
TRBD1 TRBJ2-7 NA TRBV5-1 CASSLQGASSSYEQYF TGCGCCAGCAGTTTACAGGGGGCCTCTAGCTCCTACGAGCAGTACTTC
NA TRBJ1-4 few TRBV5-1 CASSFSGQGGSYEKLFF TGCGCCAGCAGCTTCTCGGGCCAGGGTGGCTCCTATGAAAAACTGTTTTTT
NA TRBJ1-2 NA TRBV5-4 CASSWGGEERYTF TGTGCCAGCAGCTGGGGGGGGGAAGAACGCTACACCTTC
NA TRBJ1-5 NA TRBV27 CASRLRQNSNQPQHF TGTGCCAGCAGACTTAGACAGAATAGCAATCAGCCCCAGCATTTT
TRBD1 TRBJ1-4 few TRBV7-2 CASSPQGIANEKLFF TGTGCCAGCAGCCCACAGGGGATAGCTAATGAAAAACTGTTTTTT
NA TRBJ2-7 few TRBV2 CASTFGAYEQYF TGTGCCAGCACATTCGGTGCTTACGAGCAGTACTTC